The clone carrying this T cell receptor beta chain came up a few times. The target antigen is unknown. The sample belongs to a study of vaccination and CD4 T cells after COVID-19. Across the study: There were six male and four female convalescents, and two of them were Hispanic. Post-vaccine specimens were obtained a median 72 days after dose two (range 14 to 241). Cultures acting as controls obtained a CEFX pool, an HIV-1 Nef pool, or no peptide.

Described treatment: roughly 10-day PBMC culture with coronavirus spike peptide pools or control peptides (ViraFEST assay). Cultured CD4+ T-cell DNA underwent Oncomine TCR Beta short-read sequencing. After culture, CD4+ T cells served as the source for genomic DNA extraction. In TCRdb, the PCR reads were re-called with MiXCR into one record per CDR3 protein. The sample carries roughly 14,000 distinct CDR3 sequences, roughly 54% recorded once. The sequence was collected from a human donor who had recovered from COVID-19. The sequencing input was CD4+ T cells from blood, cultured in vitro.

CDR3 loop: CASSEGRAYGYTF. For the CDR3, the DNA is TGCGCCAGCAGTGAAGGGAGAGCCTATGGCTACACCTTC. The chain is built from TRBV10-1 and TRBJ1-2; D is unclear. Germline V gene lookup returns CDR1 WNHNN and CDR2 SYGVQD (reference sequence). This CDR3 is 13 amino acids long. Deletions cut 3 bases from V and 4 bases from J, with 9 bases between.